The rows below give T cell receptor beta chains drawn from one sample of a study of T cell changes during pregnancy in multiple sclerosis. Profiled with immunoSEQ multiplex PCR; TCRdb holds only in-frame clones, not every one. The sample includes 60,000 to 65,000 clones, 92% of them seen just once. Sequencing was performed on peripheral blood, taken in the second trimester of pregnancy. All receptors derive from a female donor in good health, enrolled as a control in a pregnancy study. The CDR3 runs from the conserved cysteine through the conserved F or W. The order of the fields is clone size, V gene, J gene, D gene, CDR3 protein, CDR3 DNA. D genes are given only for firm matches. Clone size is not always given. Where it is, it says once, few, many or a class for expanded clones.

.	TRBV10-3	TRBJ1-2	.	CAISESKQGFYGYTF	TGTGCCATCAGTGAGTCCAAACAGGGCTTCTATGGCTACACCTTC
.	TRBV7-8	TRBJ2-5	TRBD2	CASSPPLRLAGGRETQYF	TGTGCCAGCAGCCCCCCACTAAGGCTAGCGGGAGGAAGAGAGACCCAGTACTTC
.	TRBV5-1	TRBJ2-3	.	CASSLANGGGQTDTQYF	TGCGCCAGCAGCTTGGCCAATGGCGGGGGCCAAACAGATACGCAGTATTTT
.	TRBV18	TRBJ1-3	.	CASSPFSTNTIYF	TGTGCCAGCTCACCATTTAGTACGAACACCATATATTTT
.	TRBV2	TRBJ1-4	TRBD1	CASSPRGRGKVTTNEKLFF	TGTGCCAGCAGCCCGAGAGGCAGGGGGAAGGTAACAACTAATGAAAAACTGTTTTTT
once	TRBV28	TRBJ2-7	.	CASSLLEGWEQYF	TGTGCCAGCAGTCTATTGGAGGGGTGGGAGCAGTACTTC
once	TRBV28	TRBJ1-2	.	CASSPGLNYGYTF	TGTGCCAGCAGCCCAGGCCTAAACTATGGCTACACCTTC
.	TRBV5-1	TRBJ2-2	TRBD2	CASSPATSGRGNTGELFF	TGCGCCAGCAGCCCAGCGACTAGCGGGAGGGGAAACACCGGGGAGCTGTTTTTT
once	TRBV6-5	TRBJ2-7	.	CASSYSSGSSYEQYF	TGTGCCAGCAGTTACTCGTCGGGGAGCTCCTACGAGCAGTACTTC
.	TRBV7-9	TRBJ2-7	TRBD2	CASSLGASGGREQYF	TGTGCCAGCAGCTTAGGGGCTAGCGGGGGCCGCGAGCAGTACTTC
.	TRBV9	TRBJ1-1	.	CASSVLPSGTEAFF	TGTGCCAGCAGCGTCCTCCCCTCGGGGACTGAAGCTTTCTTT
.	TRBV6-5	TRBJ1-1	TRBD1	CASSSGSQTGTTEAFF	TGTGCCAGCAGTTCGGGCAGCCAGACAGGGACCACTGAAGCTTTCTTT
.	TRBV9	TRBJ1-6	TRBD1	CASSFSGTEYNSPLHF	TGTGCCAGCAGCTTTTCCGGGACAGAGTATAATTCACCCCTCCACTTT
.	TRBV19	TRBJ2-6	TRBD1	CASSSRGRGANVLTF	TGTGCCAGTAGTTCCAGGGGGCGTGGGGCCAACGTCCTGACTTTC
.	TRBV19	TRBJ1-3	TRBD1	CASSISGTDAGNTIYF	TGTGCCAGTAGTATCTCCGGGACAGATGCTGGAAACACCATATATTTT
.	TRBV7-2	TRBJ2-7	.	CASSLSAAPEQYF	TGTGCCAGCAGCTTATCGGCGGCCCCCGAGCAGTACTTC
.	TRBV4-3	TRBJ1-2	.	CASSDGQFSYGYTF	TGCGCCAGCAGCGACGGACAGTTCTCCTATGGCTACACCTTC
.	TRBV5-1	TRBJ1-4	TRBD1	CASSRGQVAIEKLFF	TGCGCCAGCAGCCGGGGACAGGTTGCGATTGAAAAACTGTTTTTT
.	TRBV6-1	TRBJ2-1	TRBD2	CASTMGLAGGNEQFF	TGTGCCTCTACAATGGGACTAGCGGGAGGCAATGAGCAGTTCTTC
.	TRBV6-5	TRBJ2-1	TRBD1	CASGRQGNEQFF	TGTGCCAGCGGACGACAGGGAAATGAGCAGTTCTTC
.	TRBV7-8	TRBJ2-1	TRBD2	CASSPGTSGNEQFF	TGTGCCAGCAGCCCTGGGACTAGTGGAAATGAGCAGTTCTTC
.	TRBV18	TRBJ2-2	TRBD2	CASSRLAGRYGELFF	TGTGCCAGCTCCCGACTAGCGGGAAGATACGGGGAGCTGTTTTTT
.	TRBV19	TRBJ1-5	TRBD1	CASSVTGDEHF	TGTGCCAGTAGTGTCACAGGGGATGAGCATTTT
.	TRBV7-3	TRBJ2-3	TRBD2	CASSQTSGDSTDTQYF	TGTGCCAGCAGCCAAACTAGCGGGGACTCCACAGATACGCAGTATTTT
.	TRBV25-1	TRBJ1-1	.	CASSELDTGLYEAFF	TGTGCCAGCAGTGAGTTGGATACAGGGCTTTATGAAGCTTTCTTT
.	TRBV19	TRBJ1-5	TRBD1	CASSIKWQGANQPQHF	TGTGCCAGTAGTATTAAATGGCAGGGGGCAAACCAGCCCCAGCATTTT
.	TRBV5-1	TRBJ2-7	TRBD1	CASSSGQGGVYEQYF	TGCGCCAGCAGCTCCGGACAGGGGGGGGTATACGAGCAGTACTTC
once	TRBV4-1	TRBJ1-5	TRBD1	CASSQGQGDQPQHF	TGCGCCAGCAGCCAGGGACAGGGTGATCAGCCCCAGCATTTT
once	TRBV5-8	TRBJ2-7	.	CASSSTLSYEQYF	TGTGCCAGCAGTTCGACTCTCTCCTACGAGCAGTACTTC
.	TRBV5-6	TRBJ2-2	TRBD2	CASSFLAGGFMNTGELFF	TGTGCCAGCAGCTTTCTGGCGGGGGGTTTTATGAACACCGGGGAGCTGTTTTTT
.	TRBV27	TRBJ1-1	TRBD1	CASSLTGGAEAFF	TGTGCCAGCAGTTTAACAGGGGGAGCCGAAGCTTTCTTT
.	TRBV27	TRBJ1-6	.	CASSWSVAGGNSPLHF	TGTGCCAGCAGTTGGTCAGTCGCGGGTGGTAATTCACCCCTCCACTTT
.	TRBV5-1	TRBJ1-2	.	CASSLVRGYGYTF	TGCGCCAGCAGCTTGGTGCGGGGCTATGGCTACACCTTC
.	TRBV5-6	TRBJ2-1	.	CASSLRGQVNEQFF	TGTGCCAGCAGCTTGAGGGGTCAGGTGAATGAGCAGTTCTTC
.	TRBV6-5	TRBJ2-7	TRBD2	CASSYGLAGSYEQYF	TGTGCCAGCAGCTACGGACTAGCGGGATCGTACGAGCAGTACTTC
few	TRBV6-1	TRBJ1-5	.	CASSGDKGNNQPQHF	TGTGCCAGCAGTGGCGACAAGGGGAACAATCAGCCCCAGCATTTT
.	TRBV28	TRBJ2-7	TRBD2	CASSLRVAGIYEQYF	TGTGCCAGCAGTTTGAGGGTAGCGGGGATCTACGAGCAGTACTTC
.	TRBV29-1	TRBJ2-1	.	CSALGDRPYGGEQFF	TGCAGCGCCCTGGGAGACCGGCCTTACGGAGGAGAGCAGTTCTTC
few	TRBV5-1	TRBJ1-2	TRBD1	CASSATTGTGNYTF	TGCGCCAGCAGCGCAACCACCGGGACAGGGAACTACACCTTC
few	TRBV25-1	TRBJ2-4	.	CASRTENIQYF	TGTGCCAGCAGGACAGAAAACATTCAGTACTTC
.	TRBV6-6	TRBJ1-3	.	CASSYVQDSGNTIYF	TGTGCCAGCAGTTATGTACAGGACTCTGGAAACACCATATATTTT
.	TRBV6-1	TRBJ2-3	TRBD1	CASSRGPDTDTQYF	TGTGCCAGCAGCAGGGGGCCTGACACAGATACGCAGTATTTT
.	TRBV6-6	TRBJ2-7	TRBD2	CASSYFLAGEQYF	TGTGCCAGCAGTTACTTTCTAGCGGGCGAGCAGTACTTC
.	TRBV15	TRBJ2-7	TRBD1	CATSKGTGPRYEQYF	TGTGCCACCAGCAAAGGGACAGGTCCCAGGTACGAGCAGTACTTC
.	TRBV7-9	TRBJ2-1	.	CASSLAIAFYNEQFF	TGTGCCAGCAGCTTAGCGATAGCGTTCTACAATGAGCAGTTCTTC